This entry is about one T cell receptor (beta chain). Germline V gene sequence: CDR1 KGHSH, CDR2 LQKENI. The ends were cut back, 4 bases at V and 2 bases at J, with 18 bases in the middle. This CDR3 spans 16 amino acids. The sample originates from a study of cytomegalovirus exposure and HLA in healthy donors. 60 Vbeta and 13 Jbeta primers were used in PCR. Sequenced by immunoSEQ multiplex PCR; TCRdb stores in-frame clones only, minus some. The sample contains 85,000 to 120,000 clones, 75% of which appear only once. This rearrangement joins TRBV18 to TRBJ2-7; maybe TRBD2 (6 bases). The clonotype comes from a man in his forties or fifties in good health and CMV-seronegative. What was sequenced was PBMCs. The CDR3 spells CASSQTPGSGAYEQYF. CDR3 in DNA: TGTGCCAGCTCACAAACCCCCGGGAGTGGGGCCTACGAGCAGTACTTC.